This T cell receptor (beta chain) was profiled in a study of regulatory T cells in long-lasting Graves disease. Germline CDR1 reads SGHRS; CDR2 reads YFSETQ. V was shortened by 2 bases and J by 6 bases, with 9 bases between the two germline ends. The CDR3 length is 12 residues. Indicated time point: newly diagnosed GD, antithyroid drugs for less than 3 months. The TCR library was made from RNA that had been extracted from PBMCs in TRIzol. This clonotype has at least ten counts. What it binds is not known. Researchers made TCR beta libraries by using iRepertoire HTBI primers and running Arm-PCR on CDR3 regions. Authors' methods: Samples collectively showed fewer than 80 TRBV and approximately 13 TRBJ segments. TCRdb reanalysed the multiplex PCR reads using MiXCR and keeps one entry per CDR3 protein. The V and J calls were determined by TCRdb, not by the authors. This sample has around 320,000 distinct CDR3 sequences, with approximately 16% found just once.

General study points: Persistent disease favored TRBV28, TRBJ1-2 and TRBJ2-5.

This same sample was also part of a study on T cells in Graves' hyperthyroidism and ophthalmopathy. That paper adds: It was a median approximately 7.1 months before onset that the model predicted ophthalmopathy.

This specimen consisted of peripheral blood mononuclear cells (PBMCs), obtained at new diagnosis, from a patient treated with antithyroid drugs. The chain carries TRBV5-1 and TRBJ2-7; tentatively, D is TRBD1 or TRBD2 (5 bases each). This sequence was found in a middle-aged man with Graves disease. The CDR3 loop reads CASSLSGREQYF. As DNA, the CDR3 is TGCGCCAGCAGCTTATCGGGGCGCGAGCAGTACTTC. Variable domain in full (rest from reference TRBV5-1 and TRBJ2-7): KAGVTQTPRYLIKTRGQQVTLSCSPISGHRSVSWYQQTPGQGLQFLFEYFSETQRNKGNFPGRFSGRQFSNSRSEMNVSTLELGDSALYLCASSLSGREQYFGPGTRLTVT.